A selection of T cell receptor beta chains follows, all from one sample in a study of human T cells and chemical hapten exposure. TCRdb analysed the RACE reads with MiXCR anew, one entry per CDR3 protein. The sample shows a few hundred thousand distinct CDR3 sequences, roughly 6% of them seen only once. Specimen: whole blood, collected in connection with sensitization to the hapten diphenylcyclopropenone (DPC). These receptors came from a woman aged 18 to 35 with alopecia areata. Some clones in this sample may be carry-over from other donors' samples. Each CDR3 is given with its conserved first and last residue. Each record gives: J gene, D gene, V gene, clone size, CDR3 protein, CDR3 DNA. The D gene is left open where the match is weak. A row's size may be missing; if present it is once, few, many or a size class.

j_gene: TRBJ1-2; d_gene: -; v_gene: TRBV6-5; abundance: many; CDR3aa: CASSFDRSRGYGYTF; CDR3nt: TGTGCCAGCAGTTTCGACAGGTCAAGGGGCTATGGCTACACCTTC
j_gene: TRBJ2-7; d_gene: TRBD1; v_gene: TRBV5-4; abundance: many; CDR3aa: CASSWDRGYEQYF; CDR3nt: TGTGCCAGCAGCTGGGACAGGGGTTACGAGCAGTACTTC
j_gene: TRBJ2-1; d_gene: TRBD2; v_gene: TRBV29-1; abundance: -; CDR3aa: CSVEGPSGDNEQFF; CDR3nt: TGCAGCGTTGAGGGTCCTAGCGGGGACAATGAGCAGTTCTTC
j_gene: TRBJ2-1; d_gene: TRBD1; v_gene: TRBV5-5; abundance: few; CDR3aa: CASSLVQGAVYNEQFF; CDR3nt: TGTGCCAGCAGCTTGGTACAGGGGGCCGTCTACAATGAGCAGTTCTTC
j_gene: TRBJ1-2; d_gene: -; v_gene: TRBV7-8; abundance: many; CDR3aa: CASSLDSPAGLPDGYTF; CDR3nt: TGTGCCAGCAGCTTAGATAGCCCCGCAGGGCTCCCCGATGGCTACACCTTC
j_gene: TRBJ2-3; d_gene: -; v_gene: TRBV7-2; abundance: many; CDR3aa: CASSLDLTTQYF; CDR3nt: TGTGCCAGCAGCTTAGACTTAACTACGCAGTATTTT
j_gene: TRBJ2-5; d_gene: TRBD2; v_gene: TRBV7-2; abundance: few; CDR3aa: CASSVTSGGTVGETQYF; CDR3nt: TGTGCCAGCAGCGTAACTAGCGGGGGGACCGTGGGAGAGACCCAGTACTTC
j_gene: TRBJ2-2; d_gene: -; v_gene: TRBV7-6; abundance: few; CDR3aa: CASSSRAGSGELFF; CDR3nt: TGTGCCAGCAGCTCCCGGGCTGGTTCCGGGGAGCTGTTTTTT
j_gene: TRBJ1-1; d_gene: TRBD1; v_gene: TRBV9; abundance: -; CDR3aa: CASTATGAIPEAFF; CDR3nt: TGTGCCAGCACCGCGACAGGGGCCATCCCAGAAGCTTTCTTT
j_gene: TRBJ2-3; d_gene: -; v_gene: TRBV2; abundance: many; CDR3aa: CASSAGAGDTQYF; CDR3nt: TGTGCCAGCAGTGCGGGGGCGGGAGATACGCAGTATTTT
j_gene: TRBJ1-1; d_gene: -; v_gene: TRBV6-5; abundance: few; CDR3aa: CASTQTDGGAGTEAFF; CDR3nt: TGTGCCAGCACCCAGACCGATGGGGGGGCGGGAACTGAAGCTTTCTTT
j_gene: TRBJ2-5; d_gene: TRBD1; v_gene: TRBV2; abundance: many; CDR3aa: CASGQGQETQYF; CDR3nt: TGTGCCAGCGGACAGGGTCAAGAGACCCAGTACTTC
j_gene: TRBJ2-7; d_gene: -; v_gene: TRBV9; abundance: many; CDR3aa: CASSRTGGPPDEQSYEQYF; CDR3nt: TGTGCCAGCAGTAGGACCGGGGGCCCCCCCGATGAACAGAGCTACGAGCAGTACTTC
j_gene: TRBJ2-3; d_gene: TRBD2; v_gene: TRBV6-5; abundance: many; CDR3aa: CASRLAGGRTDTQYF; CDR3nt: TGTGCCAGTAGACTAGCGGGGGGCCGCACAGATACGCAGTATTTT
j_gene: TRBJ2-2; d_gene: -; v_gene: TRBV12-3/TRBV12-4; abundance: many; CDR3aa: CASSFRTVDTGELFF; CDR3nt: TGTGCCAGCAGTTTCCGGACAGTGGACACCGGGGAGCTGTTTTTT
j_gene: TRBJ2-2; d_gene: -; v_gene: TRBV4-3; abundance: -; CDR3aa: CASSQGLQGGELFF; CDR3nt: TGCGCCAGCAGCCAAGGGCTTCAGGGGGGGGAGCTGTTTTTT
j_gene: TRBJ1-5; d_gene: -; v_gene: TRBV6-5; abundance: many; CDR3aa: CASSYHGNQPQHF; CDR3nt: TGTGCCAGCAGTTACCATGGCAATCAGCCCCAGCATTTT
j_gene: TRBJ2-3; d_gene: TRBD1; v_gene: TRBV4-3; abundance: few; CDR3aa: CASSQDNRGDTDTQYF; CDR3nt: TGCGCCAGCAGCCAAGATAACAGGGGGGACACAGATACGCAGTATTTT
j_gene: TRBJ1-4; d_gene: -; v_gene: TRBV16; abundance: few; CDR3aa: CASSQQSVAFGKLFF; CDR3nt: TGTGCCAGCAGCCAACAATCGGTGGCTTTCGGAAAACTGTTTTTT
j_gene: TRBJ1-5; d_gene: -; v_gene: TRBV12-3/TRBV12-4; abundance: few; CDR3aa: CASSLMGVESNQPQHF; CDR3nt: TGTGCCAGCAGTTTAATGGGGGTGGAGAGCAATCAGCCCCAGCATTTT
j_gene: TRBJ2-7; d_gene: -; v_gene: TRBV2; abundance: many; CDR3aa: CASKADSSYEQYF; CDR3nt: TGTGCCAGCAAGGCAGATTCCTCCTACGAGCAGTACTTC
j_gene: TRBJ1-2; d_gene: -; v_gene: TRBV6-2/TRBV6-3; abundance: many; CDR3aa: CASSYGGQDGSHGYTF; CDR3nt: TGTGCCAGCAGTTACGGGGGTCAGGACGGATCCCATGGCTACACCTTC
j_gene: TRBJ2-5; d_gene: -; v_gene: TRBV14; abundance: many; CDR3aa: CASSESETQYF; CDR3nt: TGTGCCAGCAGCGAATCAGAGACCCAGTACTTC
j_gene: TRBJ1-1; d_gene: -; v_gene: TRBV5-1; abundance: few; CDR3aa: CASSRTELNTEAFF; CDR3nt: TGCGCCAGCAGTCGGACAGAGCTGAACACTGAAGCTTTCTTT
j_gene: TRBJ2-3; d_gene: -; v_gene: TRBV9; abundance: many; CDR3aa: CASSAFPGPGFTDTQYF; CDR3nt: TGTGCCAGCAGCGCGTTCCCGGGACCGGGATTCACAGATACGCAGTATTTT
j_gene: TRBJ1-1; d_gene: -; v_gene: TRBV5-5; abundance: many; CDR3aa: CASSGGRTGSTEAFF; CDR3nt: TGTGCCAGCAGCGGGGGGAGGACGGGAAGTACTGAAGCTTTCTTT
j_gene: TRBJ1-5; d_gene: TRBD1; v_gene: TRBV12-3/TRBV12-4; abundance: few; CDR3aa: CASSFEGAGNQPQHF; CDR3nt: TGTGCCAGCAGTTTCGAGGGGGCTGGCAATCAGCCCCAGCATTTT
j_gene: TRBJ2-1; d_gene: TRBD2; v_gene: TRBV6-4; abundance: few; CDR3aa: CASSKTGTSGYNEQFF; CDR3nt: TGTGCCAGCAGTAAAACCGGGACTAGCGGCTACAATGAGCAGTTCTTC
j_gene: TRBJ2-2; d_gene: -; v_gene: TRBV9; abundance: few; CDR3aa: CASRPPGANTGELFF; CDR3nt: TGTGCCAGCAGGCCACCGGGAGCGAACACCGGGGAGCTGTTTTTT
j_gene: TRBJ1-6; d_gene: -; v_gene: TRBV6-5; abundance: many; CDR3aa: CASTRDSYNSPLHF; CDR3nt: TGTGCCAGCACCCGGGACTCCTATAATTCACCCCTCCACTTT
j_gene: TRBJ2-1; d_gene: -; v_gene: TRBV5-1; abundance: few; CDR3aa: CASSLAGDRYNEQFF; CDR3nt: TGCGCCAGCAGCTTGGCAGGGGATCGATACAATGAGCAGTTCTTC
j_gene: TRBJ2-1; d_gene: TRBD1; v_gene: TRBV7-9; abundance: many; CDR3aa: CASSLRPLGTVRNEQFF; CDR3nt: TGTGCCAGCAGCTTACGGCCGTTAGGGACAGTAAGGAATGAGCAGTTCTTC
j_gene: TRBJ2-2; d_gene: -; v_gene: TRBV5-1; abundance: -; CDR3aa: CASTPIGPGELFF; CDR3nt: TGCGCCAGCACCCCAATAGGACCCGGGGAGCTGTTTTTT
j_gene: TRBJ1-3; d_gene: -; v_gene: TRBV6-1; abundance: few; CDR3aa: CASTMNGGSGNTIYF; CDR3nt: TGTGCCAGCACCATGAACGGGGGCTCAGGAAACACCATATATTTT
j_gene: TRBJ1-2; d_gene: -; v_gene: TRBV18; abundance: many; CDR3aa: CASSAQDLSGYTF; CDR3nt: TGTGCCAGCTCGGCTCAGGATTTATCAGGCTACACCTTC
j_gene: TRBJ1-5; d_gene: -; v_gene: TRBV5-1; abundance: many; CDR3aa: CASSLGPPDSNQPQHF; CDR3nt: TGCGCCAGCAGCTTGGGGCCTCCGGATAGCAATCAGCCCCAGCATTTT
j_gene: TRBJ2-1; d_gene: -; v_gene: TRBV7-2; abundance: many; CDR3aa: CASSSLQGRHEQFF; CDR3nt: TGTGCCAGCAGCAGTCTCCAGGGGAGGCATGAGCAGTTCTTC
j_gene: TRBJ2-2; d_gene: -; v_gene: TRBV5-1; abundance: once; CDR3aa: CASSLSRLHDANTGELFF; CDR3nt: TGCGCCAGCAGCTTGTCCAGATTGCACGACGCGAACACCGGGGAGCTGTTTTTT
j_gene: TRBJ1-2; d_gene: TRBD1; v_gene: TRBV24-1; abundance: -; CDR3aa: CATSEATGAYGYTF; CDR3nt: TGTGCCACCAGTGAAGCTACAGGGGCCTATGGCTACACCTTC
j_gene: TRBJ2-1; d_gene: -; v_gene: TRBV29-1; abundance: many; CDR3aa: CSVAGGLTGSYNEQFF; CDR3nt: TGCAGCGTGGCCGGGGGACTCACTGGCTCCTACAATGAGCAGTTCTTC
j_gene: TRBJ2-2; d_gene: -; v_gene: TRBV12-3/TRBV12-4; abundance: -; CDR3aa: CASSPTTRGDTGELFF; CDR3nt: TGTGCCAGCAGTCCGACGACTAGAGGGGACACCGGGGAGCTGTTTTTT